Below, one T cell receptor (beta chain) is given with its context. This specimen comes from a study of T cell clonotyping in hematopoietic cell transplantation. The sample's time point: recipient sample about 28 days before transplant, after cytoreduction. Profiling relied on immunoSEQ multiplex PCR, and the TCRdb table lists in-frame clones only, not all of them. In the table there are approximately 26,000 clones, 65% to 90% of which are singletons. CDR3 size: 14 residues. Trimming cost V 10 bases and J 2 bases, with 17 bases left between them. Germline values: CDR1 MDHEN, CDR2 SYDVKM. The source material was peripheral blood mononuclear cells, sampled before stem cell transplant. The receptor was derived from a woman aged 55-75 years with acute myeloid leukemia. Some clones in this sample may be carry-over from other donors' samples. The chain carries TRBV28 and TRBJ2-5, with D maybe TRBD1 (6 bases). CDR3 residues: CATTGFFRQETQYF. In nucleotides, the CDR3 is TGTGCCACCACAGGGTTTTTCCGTCAAGAGACCCAGTACTTC.